This T cell receptor beta chain originates from a study of blood T cell repertoires in COVID-19. Sequencing was performed with immunoSEQ multiplex PCR; in TCRdb, only in-frame clones are kept and a portion is missing. This sample has roughly 170,000 clones, with around 73% found just once. With 6 bases removed from V and 2 bases from J, the gap between germline ends came to 17 bases. Germline lookup yields CDR1 MDHEN and CDR2 SYDVKM. The CDR3 sequence is 15 residues long. The chain carries TRBV28 and TRBJ2-7; TRBD1 might be the D (5 bases). Input material: PBMCs or T cells enriched from blood (not recorded which). This receptor was identified in a woman in her fifties or sixties who had recovered from COVID-19. CDR3 in amino acids: CASRGRGPSPYEQYF. Here the CDR3 DNA reads TGTGCCAGCAGGGGTAGGGGCCCAAGCCCCTACGAGCAGTACTTC.